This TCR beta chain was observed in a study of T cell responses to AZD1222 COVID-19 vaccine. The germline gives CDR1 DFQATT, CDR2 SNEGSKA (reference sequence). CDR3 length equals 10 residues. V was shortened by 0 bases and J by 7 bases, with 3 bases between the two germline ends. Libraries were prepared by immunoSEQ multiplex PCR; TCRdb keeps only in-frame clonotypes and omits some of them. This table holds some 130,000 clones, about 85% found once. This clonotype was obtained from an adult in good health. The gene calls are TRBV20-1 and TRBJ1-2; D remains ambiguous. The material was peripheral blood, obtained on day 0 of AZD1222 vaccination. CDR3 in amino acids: CSARDGGYTF. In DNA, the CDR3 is TGCAGTGCTAGAGACGGTGGCTACACCTTC.